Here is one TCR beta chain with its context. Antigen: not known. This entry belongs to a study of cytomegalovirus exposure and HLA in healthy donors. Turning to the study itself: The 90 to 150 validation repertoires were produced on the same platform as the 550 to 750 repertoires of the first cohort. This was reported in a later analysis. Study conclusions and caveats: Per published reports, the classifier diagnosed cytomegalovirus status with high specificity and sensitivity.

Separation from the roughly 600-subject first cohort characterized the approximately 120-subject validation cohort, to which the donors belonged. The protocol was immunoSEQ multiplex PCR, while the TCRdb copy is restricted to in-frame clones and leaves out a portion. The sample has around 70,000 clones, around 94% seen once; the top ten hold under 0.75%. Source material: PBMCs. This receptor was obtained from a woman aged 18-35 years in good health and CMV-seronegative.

Written as DNA, the CDR3 is TGTGCCAGCAGACACGAACAGGGGGCGGGTGTCAATGAGCAGTTCTTC. This encodes CASRHEQGAGVNEQFF. This rearrangement joins TRBV6-6 to TRBJ2-1, with 9 positions matching TRBD1. V gave up 6 bases and J gave up 6 bases; unmatched junction bases: 12. The length of the CDR3 is 16 residues. Germline-derived CDR1 and CDR2 are MNHNY and SVGAGI (reference sequence).